Listed here are 10 T cell receptor beta chains from one sample, sequenced in a study of cytomegalovirus exposure and HLA in healthy donors. The PCR employed 60 Vbeta primers together with 13 Jbeta primers. Measured with immunoSEQ multiplex PCR; TCRdb has only the in-frame clones, and not every one. The profile covers some 130,000 clones, with about four fifths appearing a single time and approximately 4.3% taken by the ten largest. The specimen sequenced was PBMCs. All receptors derive from a man aged 25-45 years in good health.

The table lists this clone with a few counts. The V gene is TRBV25-1, the J gene TRBJ2-3; possibly TRBD2 for D (7 bases). CDR1 is MGHDK, CDR2 SYGVNS, per germline. The CDR3 sequence is 17 residues long. Trimming removed 3 bases from V and 0 bases from J, with 16 bases in between. CDR3 nucleotides: TGTGCCAGCAGTGACCCTAAAAGGGGGGGTAGCACAGATACGCAGTATTTT. It is translated as CASSDPKRGGSTDTQYF. The complete variable domain, with remaining parts taken from reference TRBV25-1 and TRBJ2-3, reads EADIYQTPRYLVIGTGKKITLECSQTMGHDKMYWYQQDPGMELHLIHYSYGVNSTEKGDLSSESTVSRIRTEHFPLTLESARPSHTSQYLCASSDPKRGGSTDTQYFGPGTRLTVL.

On this clone itself: The junction does not match germline at one end; this may be a read error. The chain uses TRBV7-9 and TRBJ1-5; perhaps TRBD1 as D (5 bases). Germline V CDR1 and CDR2: SEHNR, FQNEAQ (reference sequence). This CDR3 contains 16 residues. This chain's CDR3 is CSSSSREGRSGQPQHF. DNA for the CDR3: TGTTCCAGCAGCTCCAGGGAGGGGCGATCGGGTCAGCCCCAGCATTTT.

J is TRBJ2-1 and V is TRBV10-3; 12 nucleotides agree with TRBD2. CDR3 length: 17 residues. The V segment lost 6 bases and the J segment 6 bases; nucleotides outside the gene matches: 12. Germline-derived CDR1 and CDR2 are ENHRY and SYGVKD. The CDR3 sequence: CAIRGLAGGSAPNEQFF. Here the CDR3 DNA reads TGTGCCATCAGGGGGCTAGCGGGAGGGTCCGCCCCCAATGAGCAGTTCTTC.

For the CDR3, the DNA is TGTGCCAGCAGCCTTCAGTTCGCCAATGAGCAGTTCTTC. Protein product: CASSLQFANEQFF. J is TRBJ2-1 and V is TRBV11-2; D not certain. This CDR3 has 13 residues. CDR1 is SGHAT and CDR2 is FQNNGV in the germline V gene. Trimming cost V 5 bases and J 6 bases, with 11 bases left between them.

The J gene is TRBJ1-3, the V gene TRBV30, with a tentative D call TRBD1 (5 bases). The CDR3 covers 15 residues. Trimming pared 0 bases from V and 3 bases from J, leaving 12 bases between. Germline V gene lookup returns CDR1 GTSNPN and CDR2 SVGIG (reference sequence). CDR3 region: CAWSVISRVGNTIYF. CDR3 coding DNA: TGTGCCTGGAGTGTAATTTCCAGGGTTGGAAACACCATATATTTT.

This clone came up once. This CDR3 is CASRPGMSGNTIYF. In nucleotides, the CDR3 is TGTGCCAGCAGGCCAGGGATGTCTGGAAACACCATATATTTT. This chain joins TRBV2 and TRBJ1-3, with TRBD1 as a possible D gene (5 bases). Trimming cost V 6 bases and J 1 base, with 10 bases left between them. Looked up from germline, CDR1 is SNHLY and CDR2 is FYNNEI. The CDR3 extends over 14 amino acids. Complete variable domain (other parts from reference TRBV2 and TRBJ1-3): EPEVTQTPSHQVTQMGQEVILRCVPISNHLYFYWYRQILGQKVEFLVSFYNNEISEKSEIFDDQFSVERPDGSNFTLKIRSTKLEDSAMYFCASRPGMSGNTIYFGEGSWLTVV.

The gene calls are TRBV6-5 and TRBJ1-1, with 8 bases aligning to TRBD1. Germline V CDR1 and CDR2: MNHEY, SVGAGI. Unmatched junction bases numbered 10, after V lost 2 bases and J lost 8 bases. The CDR3 totals 15 residues. CDR3 in amino acids: CASSYRDRSLGEAFF. In nucleotides, the CDR3 is TGTGCCAGCAGTTACCGGGACAGGTCCTTGGGGGAAGCTTTCTTT.

The chain carries TRBV5-1 and TRBJ2-3; tentative D call: TRBD1 (5 bases). Germline V gene lookup returns CDR1 SGHRS and CDR2 YFSETQ. The CDR3 totals 15 residues. V lost 2 bases and J 1 base, leaving 11 bases between the germline ends. The CDR3 spells CASSLGRARTDTQYF. The CDR3 DNA sequence: TGCGCCAGCAGCTTAGGCAGGGCCCGCACAGATACGCAGTATTTT. The variable domain in full, completed from reference TRBV5-1 and TRBJ2-3, reads KAGVTQTPRYLIKTRGQQVTLSCSPISGHRSVSWYQQTPGQGLQFLFEYFSETQRNKGNFPGRFSGRQFSNSRSEMNVSTLELGDSALYLCASSLGRARTDTQYFGPGTRLTVL.

The rearrangement uses TRBV11-2 and TRBJ2-1, with D possibly TRBD2 on 6 matching bases. Germline V gene sequence: CDR1 SGHAT, CDR2 FQNNGV. The CDR3 runs to 17 residues. Trimming cost V 1 base and J 2 bases, with 15 bases left between them. CDR3 in amino acids: CASSLGAASETYNEQFF. In DNA, the CDR3 is TGTGCCAGCAGCTTAGGTGCGGCTAGCGAGACCTACAATGAGCAGTTCTTC.

The V gene is TRBV7-7, the J gene TRBJ2-7; D perhaps matches TRBD2 (5 bases). V gave up 0 bases and J gave up 4 bases, with 13 bases separating them. CDR1 is SSHAT and CDR2 is FNYEAQ in the germline V gene (reference sequence). This CDR3 has 15 amino acids. CDR3 sequence (DNA): TGTGCCAGCAGCTTAGCGGAGGACGGGATTTACGAGCAGTACTTC. This codes for CASSLAEDGIYEQYF. Supplemented by reference TRBV7-7 and TRBJ2-7, the full variable domain reads GAGVSQSPRYKVTKRGQDVTLRCDPISSHATLYWYQQALGQGPEFLTYFNYEAQPDKSGLPSDRFSAERPEGSISTLTIQRTEQRDSAMYRCASSLAEDGIYEQYFGPGTRLTVT.